This is a list of T cell receptor beta chains from one sample in a study of T-cell reconstitution after alpha-beta-depleted transplantation in children. MiXCR, run by TCRdb on the PCR reads, gives a single entry per CDR3 protein. Among roughly 400,000 distinct CDR3 sequences listed, 43% were seen once. Sequenced material: PBMCs, taken before TCRalphabeta/CD19-depleted stem cell transplant. These receptors were collected from a girl aged 2 to 9 with aplastic anemia, due to receive a stem cell transplant. Both conserved end residues are part of each CDR3. A D gene is named only where the DNA matches it firmly. Expanded clones get a size class; other rows say once, few or many, or leave the size out.

cdr3_aa cdr3_nt j_call d_call v_call clone_size
CSAMVLVSFGNEQFF TGCAGTGCTATGGTACTAGTCTCCTTCGGCAATGAGCAGTTCTTC TRBJ2-1 NA TRBV20-1 NA
CASTLSPGETQYF TGTGCCAGCACTTTAAGCCCCGGAGAGACCCAGTACTTC TRBJ2-5 NA TRBV27 NA
CSAPTGALAEQHF TGCAGTGCCCCGACAGGGGCCTTGGCCGAGCAGCACTTC TRBJ2-7 TRBD1 TRBV20-1 NA
CASSNLAWGQGSREQYF TGTGCCAGCAGTAACCTGGCGTGGGGACAGGGGTCGCGCGAGCAGTACTTC TRBJ2-7 TRBD1 TRBV28 NA
CASSFPRASSYNEQFF TGTGCCAGCAGCTTCCCAAGGGCGAGCTCCTACAATGAGCAGTTCTTC TRBJ2-1 NA TRBV13 once
CSASTGGSYNSPLHF TGCAGTGCTTCTACAGGCGGGTCCTATAATTCACCCCTCCACTTT TRBJ1-6 NA TRBV20-1 NA
CASTRGPYEQYF TGTGCCAGCACAAGGGGCCCCTACGAGCAGTACTTC TRBJ2-7 NA TRBV28 many
CSVATVEQYF TGCAGCGTTGCAACGGTCGAGCAGTACTTC TRBJ2-7 NA TRBV29-1 NA
CASSFQGVAYEQYF TGTGCCAGCAGCTTCCAGGGGGTCGCCTACGAGCAGTACTTC TRBJ2-7 TRBD1 TRBV5-4 NA
CATMGTSGGSYNEQFF TGTGCCACCATGGGGACTAGCGGGGGAAGCTACAATGAGCAGTTCTTC TRBJ2-1 TRBD2 TRBV6-5 NA
CASSLLAEGGRASSYEQYF TGTGCCAGCAGCTTATTGGCAGAAGGCGGGAGGGCCTCGTCCTACGAGCAGTACTTC TRBJ2-7 TRBD2 TRBV7-6 once
CASSPSRLAGETGELFF TGTGCCAGCAGCCCCTCCAGACTAGCGGGAGAAACCGGGGAGCTGTTTTTT TRBJ2-2 TRBD2 TRBV7-9 many
CASISFGFSERENSYNEQFF TGTGCCAGCATCTCCTTCGGTTTTTCGGAGCGGGAGAACTCCTACAATGAGCAGTTCTTC TRBJ2-1 TRBD2 TRBV28 few
CASSLFGGANTEAFF TGTGCCAGCAGCCTCTTCGGGGGGGCGAACACTGAAGCTTTCTTT TRBJ1-1 NA TRBV4-2 NA
CSARGGDRGRTGELFF TGCAGTGCTAGAGGCGGGGACAGGGGGCGTACCGGGGAGCTGTTTTTT TRBJ2-2 TRBD1 TRBV20-1 NA
CSARDPQREWDEQFF TGCAGTGCTAGAGATCCCCAGCGGGAGTGGGATGAGCAGTTCTTC TRBJ2-1 TRBD2 TRBV20-1 NA
CSARQQGGLAKNIQYF TGCAGTGCTAGACAACAGGGGGGTCTAGCCAAAAACATTCAGTACTTC TRBJ2-4 TRBD1 TRBV20-1 NA
CASSARTGYSNQPQHF TGTGCCAGCAGTGCCCGGACAGGGTATAGCAATCAGCCCCAGCATTTT TRBJ1-5 TRBD1 TRBV6-1 few
CASSYLTSGSGNEQFF TGTGCCAGCAGTTATTTGACTAGCGGGTCCGGCAATGAGCAGTTCTTC TRBJ2-1 TRBD2 TRBV27 many
CSASGGGGRPGNEQFF TGCAGTGCCTCCGGGGGGGGCGGGAGGCCTGGCAATGAGCAGTTCTTC TRBJ2-1 TRBD2 TRBV20-1 NA
CASSLGGGTGSLEQYF TGTGCCAGCAGCTTAGGGGGGGGGACAGGGAGTCTCGAGCAGTACTTC TRBJ2-7 TRBD1 TRBV7-2 many
CSARGLAGVGQFF TGCAGTGCTAGGGGACTAGCGGGAGTAGGGCAGTTCTTC TRBJ2-1 TRBD2 TRBV20-1 NA
CASSVQRGTDTQYF TGTGCCAGCAGTGTTCAGCGGGGCACAGATACGCAGTATTTT TRBJ2-3 NA TRBV12-3/TRBV12-4 few
CASSLGVLQETQYF TGCGCCAGCAGCTTGGGAGTTCTCCAAGAGACCCAGTACTTC TRBJ2-5 NA TRBV5-1 few
CSARDLASDGETQYF TGCAGTGCTAGAGATTTGGCTAGCGATGGGGAGACCCAGTACTTC TRBJ2-5 NA TRBV20-1 NA
CASRTTRGGFTDTQYF TGTGCCAGCAGGACCACTCGCGGAGGTTTCACAGATACGCAGTATTTT TRBJ2-3 NA TRBV27 few
CSVSGHQERGTDTQYF TGCAGCGTTAGCGGGCACCAGGAAAGGGGCACAGATACGCAGTATTTT TRBJ2-3 NA TRBV29-1 NA
CASSFTFEGGANEKLFF TGTGCCAGCAGTTTCACTTTCGAGGGGGGAGCTAATGAAAAACTGTTTTTT TRBJ1-4 NA TRBV12-3/TRBV12-4 NA
CASSYLSGRNTQYF TGTGCCAGCAGTTACCTTAGCGGGAGAAATACGCAGTATTTT TRBJ2-3 TRBD2 TRBV6-5 few
CASSLEVAVGEQYF TGTGCCAGCAGCTTGGAAGTAGCGGTGGGCGAGCAGTACTTC TRBJ2-7 NA TRBV5-4 NA
CAISEKVEVSPLHF TGTGCCATCAGTGAGAAGGTTGAAGTTTCACCCCTCCACTTT TRBJ1-6 NA TRBV10-3 NA
CSAPAREGRTDTQYF TGCAGTGCTCCCGCGCGAGAGGGCCGCACAGATACGCAGTATTTT TRBJ2-3 NA TRBV20-1 NA
CASRSPGQGYNEQFF TGTGCCAGCAGATCCCCGGGACAAGGCTACAATGAGCAGTTCTTC TRBJ2-1 NA TRBV7-2 NA
CASSPQLSYNSPLHF TGTGCCAGCAGCCCACAGCTCTCCTATAATTCACCCCTCCACTTT TRBJ1-6 NA TRBV7-8 few
CASDARSESYEQYF TGTGCCAGCGATGCGAGGTCGGAGTCCTACGAGCAGTACTTC TRBJ2-7 NA TRBV7-8 NA
CASSLTSLLNTEAFF TGCGCCAGCAGCTTGACAAGTCTACTGAACACTGAAGCTTTCTTT TRBJ1-1 NA TRBV5-1 many
CASSLMRSGEAFF TGCGCCAGCAGCTTGATGAGGAGTGGGGAAGCTTTCTTT TRBJ1-1 NA TRBV5-1 NA
CASSSTSGSISNEQFF TGTGCCAGCAGTTCGACTAGCGGGAGTATATCGAATGAGCAGTTCTTC TRBJ2-1 TRBD2 TRBV6-5 many
CASSLLVGQPQHF TGCGCCAGCAGCTTGTTAGTCGGTCAGCCCCAGCATTTT TRBJ1-5 NA TRBV5-1 NA
CASSLGGASNQPQHF TGTGCCAGCAGTTTAGGGGGGGCTAGCAATCAGCCCCAGCATTTT TRBJ1-5 NA TRBV12-3/TRBV12-4 many